The rows below give T cell receptor beta chains drawn from one sample of a study of blood T cell repertoires in COVID-19. Data came from immunoSEQ multiplex PCR; TCRdb stores just in-frame clones and leaves some out. The sample holds about 100,000 clones, around 92% seen once. The material sequenced was peripheral blood. The receptor set was obtained from a man in his forties or fifties with active COVID-19. Each CDR3 is given with its conserved first and last residue. Fields, in order: CDR3 length, J gene, clone size, D gene, V gene, CDR3 DNA, CDR3 protein. D genes are given only for firm matches. Some rows mark clone size as missing; the rest say once, few, many or name a class of expanded clone.

>19|TRBJ2-2|.|TRBD2|TRBV27
TGTGCCAGCAGTTACCCGAAGGTAGCGGGAGGAATAGCGGCCGGGGAGCTGTTTTTT
CASSYPKVAGGIAAGELFF
>14|TRBJ2-7|.|TRBD1|TRBV29-1
TGCAGCGCTGGAGGGACAGGGCGATCCTACGAGCAGTACTTC
CSAGGTGRSYEQYF
>13|TRBJ1-1|.|.|TRBV27
TGTGCCAGCAGGGGACTTATGAACACTGAAGCTTTCTTT
CASRGLMNTEAFF
>15|TRBJ1-1|.|.|TRBV28
TGTGCCAGCAGACCATCATCTATGAGGAACACTGAAGCTTTCTTT
CASRPSSMRNTEAFF
>14|TRBJ2-5|once|.|TRBV19
TGTGCCAGCAGGGAAGGACGCGGACGAGAGACCCAGTACTTC
CASREGRGRETQYF
>16|TRBJ2-1|.|TRBD1|TRBV18
TGTGCCAGCTCACTACGGACAGGGAAGTTGGACAATGAGCAGTTCTTC
CASSLRTGKLDNEQFF
>14|TRBJ1-4|once|TRBD1|TRBV19
TGTGCCAGTAGTCGGACAGGGGGCATTGAAAAACTGTTTTTT
CASSRTGGIEKLFF
>14|TRBJ2-3|.|TRBD2|TRBV19
TGTGCCAGTGCCGGGACTAGCGCCGGAGATACGCAGTATTTT
CASAGTSAGDTQYF
>15|TRBJ2-2|.|.|TRBV6-2/TRBV6-3
TGTGCCAGCAGTTTGGGCAGGGGAGACACCGGGGAGCTGTTTTTT
CASSLGRGDTGELFF
>21|TRBJ2-1|.|TRBD2|TRBV27
TGTGCCAGCAGCTCATGGCCCGGGACTAGCGGGAGGAGAGGGGTCTACAATGAGCAGTTCTTC
CASSSWPGTSGRRGVYNEQFF
>14|TRBJ1-5|.|.|TRBV5-1
TGCGCCAGCAGCCCTGGACAGAGCAATCAGCCCCAGCATTTT
CASSPGQSNQPQHF
>12|TRBJ2-4|.|.|TRBV29-1
TGCAGCGTTGGTGACAACCAAAACATTCAGTACTTC
CSVGDNQNIQYF
>16|TRBJ2-2|.|.|TRBV19
TGTGCCAGTAGTAAGGCGGGTAGCATGGGGACCGGGGAGCTGTTTTTT
CASSKAGSMGTGELFF
>14|TRBJ1-4|.|.|TRBV2
TGTGCCAGCAGTGAAGCGCTGGCAGTTGAAAAACTGTTTTTT
CASSEALAVEKLFF
>15|TRBJ2-1|.|.|TRBV5-1
TGCGCCAGCAGCTTCCAGGGTCCCCCTAACAATGAGCAGTTCTTC
CASSFQGPPNNEQFF
>15|TRBJ1-1|.|.|TRBV18
TGTGCCAGCTTCGCTGGGGGGGGGAGCAACACTGAAGCTTTCTTT
CASFAGGGSNTEAFF
>15|TRBJ2-3|.|TRBD2|TRBV3-1/TRBV3-2
TGTGCCAGCAGCCAATCTAGCGGGAGCACAGATACGCAGTATTTT
CASSQSSGSTDTQYF
>16|TRBJ1-5|.|TRBD1|TRBV15
TGTGCCACCAGCAGAGGTGCCGGACAGGGCAATCAGCCCCAGCATTTT
CATSRGAGQGNQPQHF
>11|TRBJ1-2|.|.|TRBV25-1
TGTGCCAGCGGGTATACCACGGGATACACCTTC
CASGYTTGYTF
>12|TRBJ1-2|.|.|TRBV28
TGTGCCAGCAGCCCGGCGGCCTATGGCTACACCTTC
CASSPAAYGYTF
>15|TRBJ2-6|.|.|TRBV7-3
TGTGCCAGCAGCCTCGGGGTCACTGGGGCCAACGTCCTGACTTTC
CASSLGVTGANVLTF
>17|TRBJ2-1|.|TRBD1|TRBV24-1
TGTGCCACCAGTGAAACACACACCGGGACAGACGGCAATGAGCAGTTCTTC
CATSETHTGTDGNEQFF